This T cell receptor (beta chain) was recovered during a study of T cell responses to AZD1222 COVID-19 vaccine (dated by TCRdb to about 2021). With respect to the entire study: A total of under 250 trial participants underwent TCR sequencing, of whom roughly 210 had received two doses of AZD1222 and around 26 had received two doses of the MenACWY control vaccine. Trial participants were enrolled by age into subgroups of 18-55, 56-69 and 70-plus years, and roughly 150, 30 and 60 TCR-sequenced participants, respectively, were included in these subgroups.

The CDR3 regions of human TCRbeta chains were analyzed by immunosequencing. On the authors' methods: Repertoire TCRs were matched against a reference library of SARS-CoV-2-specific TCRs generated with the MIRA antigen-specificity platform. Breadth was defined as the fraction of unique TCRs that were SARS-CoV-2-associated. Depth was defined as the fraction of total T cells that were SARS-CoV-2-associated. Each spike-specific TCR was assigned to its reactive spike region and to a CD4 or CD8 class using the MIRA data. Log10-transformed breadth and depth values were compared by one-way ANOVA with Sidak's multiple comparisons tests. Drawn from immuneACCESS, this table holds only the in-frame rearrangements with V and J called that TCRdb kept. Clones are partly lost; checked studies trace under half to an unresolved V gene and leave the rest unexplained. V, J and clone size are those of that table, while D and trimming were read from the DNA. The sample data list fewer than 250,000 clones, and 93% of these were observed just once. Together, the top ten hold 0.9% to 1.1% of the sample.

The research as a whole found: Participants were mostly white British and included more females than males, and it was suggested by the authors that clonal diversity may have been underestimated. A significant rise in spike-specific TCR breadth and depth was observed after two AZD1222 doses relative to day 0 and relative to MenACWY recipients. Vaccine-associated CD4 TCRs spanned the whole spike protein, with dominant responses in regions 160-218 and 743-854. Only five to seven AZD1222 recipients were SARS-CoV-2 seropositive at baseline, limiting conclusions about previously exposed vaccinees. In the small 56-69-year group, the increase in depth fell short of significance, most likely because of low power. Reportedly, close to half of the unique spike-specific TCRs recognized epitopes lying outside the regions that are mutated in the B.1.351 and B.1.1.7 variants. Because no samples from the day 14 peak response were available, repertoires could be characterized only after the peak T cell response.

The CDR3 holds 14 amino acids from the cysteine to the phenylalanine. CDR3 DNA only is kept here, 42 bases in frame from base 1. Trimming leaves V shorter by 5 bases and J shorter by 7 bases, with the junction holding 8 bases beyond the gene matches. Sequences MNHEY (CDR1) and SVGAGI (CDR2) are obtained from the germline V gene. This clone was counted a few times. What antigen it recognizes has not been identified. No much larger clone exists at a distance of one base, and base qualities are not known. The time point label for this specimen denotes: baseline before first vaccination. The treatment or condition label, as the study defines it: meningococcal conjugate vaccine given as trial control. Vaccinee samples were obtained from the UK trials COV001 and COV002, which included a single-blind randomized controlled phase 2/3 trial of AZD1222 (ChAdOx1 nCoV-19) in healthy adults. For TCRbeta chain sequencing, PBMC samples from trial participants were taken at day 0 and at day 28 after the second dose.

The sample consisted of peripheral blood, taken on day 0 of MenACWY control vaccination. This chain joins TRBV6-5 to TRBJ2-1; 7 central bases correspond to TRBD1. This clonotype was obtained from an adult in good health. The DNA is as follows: TGTGCCAGCAGTAGTTACAGGGGTACGAATGAGCAGTTCTTC. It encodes CASSSYRGTNEQFF.